This T cell receptor beta chain was recovered during a study of vaccination and CD4 T cells after COVID-19. Study context: Convalescent individuals exhibited SARS-CoV-2 positivity on nasal swab PCR, with under 10 mild and one severe presentation. Convalescent individuals numbered four females and six males, two being Hispanic. A CEFX pool, an HIV-1 Nef pool, or else no peptide went into the control cultures.

Sample treatment: approximately nine-day PBMC culture with coronavirus spike peptide pools or control peptides (ViraFEST assay). With regard to this clonotype: No antigen is known for it.

Sequencing of DNA taken from cultured CD4+ T cells relied on the Oncomine TCR Beta short-read assay. The template was genomic DNA from cultured CD4+ T cells. TCRdb re-derived calls from the PCR reads in MiXCR, one entry per CDR3 protein. The repertoire has roughly 14,000 distinct CDR3 sequences, 50% to 65% of them found once; the top ten carry roughly a tenth. The CDR3 is 14 residues long. V was cut by 6 bases and J by 7 bases, with 16 bases left in between. Per the germline V gene, CDR1 is MDHEN and CDR2 is SYDVKM. The sample here was CD4+ T cells from blood, cultured in vitro, taken before SARS-CoV-2 vaccination. This chain connects TRBV28 to TRBJ1-5; D gene uncertain. This receptor was obtained from a human donor who had recovered from COVID-19. For the CDR3, the DNA is TGTGCCAGCAGCCACAAGGTGGGTTTCCAGCCCCAGCATTTT. Its translation is CASSHKVGFQPQHF.